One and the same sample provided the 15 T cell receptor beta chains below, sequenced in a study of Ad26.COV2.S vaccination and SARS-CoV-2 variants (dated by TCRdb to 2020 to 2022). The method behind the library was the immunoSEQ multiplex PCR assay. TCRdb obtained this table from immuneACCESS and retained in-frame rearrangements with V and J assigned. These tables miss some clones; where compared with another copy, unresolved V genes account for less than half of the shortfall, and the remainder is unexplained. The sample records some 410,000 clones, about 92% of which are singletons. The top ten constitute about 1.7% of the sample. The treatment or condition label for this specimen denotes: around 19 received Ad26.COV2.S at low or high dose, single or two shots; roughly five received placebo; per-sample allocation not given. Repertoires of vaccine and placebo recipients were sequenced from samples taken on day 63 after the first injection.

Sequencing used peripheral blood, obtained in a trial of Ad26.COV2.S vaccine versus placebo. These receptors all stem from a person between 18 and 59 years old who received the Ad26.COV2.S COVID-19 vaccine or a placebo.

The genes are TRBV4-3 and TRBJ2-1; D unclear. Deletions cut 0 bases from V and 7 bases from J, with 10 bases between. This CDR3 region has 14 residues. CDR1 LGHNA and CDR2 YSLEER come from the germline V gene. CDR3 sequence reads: CASSQDGPGNEQFF. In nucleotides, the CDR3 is TGCGCCAGCAGCCAAGATGGGCCTGGAAATGAGCAGTTCTTC.

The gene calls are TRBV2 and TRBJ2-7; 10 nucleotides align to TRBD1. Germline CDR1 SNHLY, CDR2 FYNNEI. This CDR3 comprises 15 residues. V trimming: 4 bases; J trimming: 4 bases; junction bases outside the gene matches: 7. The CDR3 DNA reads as TGTGCCAGCAGTGCACAGACAGGGGGCGCATACGAGCAGTACTTC. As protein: CASSAQTGGAYEQYF.

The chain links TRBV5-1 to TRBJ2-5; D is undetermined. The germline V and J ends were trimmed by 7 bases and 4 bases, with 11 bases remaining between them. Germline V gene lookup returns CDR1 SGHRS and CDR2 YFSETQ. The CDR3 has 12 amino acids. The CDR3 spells CASSRVGETQYF. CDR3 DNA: TGCGCCAGCTCCCGAGTAGGAGAGACCCAGTACTTC.

In DNA, the CDR3 is TGTGCCAGCAGCAAAGTCAGGCAGGGGGCAATAAAGGGTGAAAAACTGTTTTTT. It specifies CASSKVRQGAIKGEKLFF. This chain uses TRBV21-1 with TRBJ1-4; TRBD1, as called in the table, went unchecked against the DNA. TRBV21-1 is marked as a pseudogene. This CDR3 comprises 18 residues.

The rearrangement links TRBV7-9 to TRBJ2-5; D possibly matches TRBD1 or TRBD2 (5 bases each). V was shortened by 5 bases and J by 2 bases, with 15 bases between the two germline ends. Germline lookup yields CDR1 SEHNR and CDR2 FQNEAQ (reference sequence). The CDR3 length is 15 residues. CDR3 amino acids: CASSDLRDPQETQYF. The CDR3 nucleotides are TGTGCCAGCAGCGACCTCCGGGACCCTCAAGAGACCCAGTACTTC.

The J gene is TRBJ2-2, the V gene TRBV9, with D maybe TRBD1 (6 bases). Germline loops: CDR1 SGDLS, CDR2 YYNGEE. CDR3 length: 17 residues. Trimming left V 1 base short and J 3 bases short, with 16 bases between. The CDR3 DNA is TGTGCCAGCAGCGTACGTAAGGGAAAGGGGGACACCGGGGAGCTGTTTTTT. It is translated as CASSVRKGKGDTGELFF.

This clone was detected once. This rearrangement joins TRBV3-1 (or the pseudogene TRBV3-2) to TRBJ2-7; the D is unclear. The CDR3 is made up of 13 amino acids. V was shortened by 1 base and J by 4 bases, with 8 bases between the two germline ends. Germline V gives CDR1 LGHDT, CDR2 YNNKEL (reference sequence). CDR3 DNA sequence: TGTGCCAGCAGCCAAGGGACCTTTTACGAGCAGTACTTC. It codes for CASSQGTFYEQYF.

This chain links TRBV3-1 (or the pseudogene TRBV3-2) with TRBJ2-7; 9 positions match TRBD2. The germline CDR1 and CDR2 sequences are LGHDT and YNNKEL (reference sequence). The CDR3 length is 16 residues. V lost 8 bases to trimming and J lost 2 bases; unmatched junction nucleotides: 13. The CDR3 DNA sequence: TGTGCCAGCTCCCCGTTCCCTAGCGGGACAACCTACGAGCAGTACTTC. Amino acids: CASSPFPSGTTYEQYF.

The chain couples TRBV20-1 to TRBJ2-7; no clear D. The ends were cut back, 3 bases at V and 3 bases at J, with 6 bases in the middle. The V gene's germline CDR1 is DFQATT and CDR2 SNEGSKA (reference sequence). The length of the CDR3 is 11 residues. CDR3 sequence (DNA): TGCAGTGCTAGTATTGGCTACGAGCAGTACTTC. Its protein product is CSASIGYEQYF.

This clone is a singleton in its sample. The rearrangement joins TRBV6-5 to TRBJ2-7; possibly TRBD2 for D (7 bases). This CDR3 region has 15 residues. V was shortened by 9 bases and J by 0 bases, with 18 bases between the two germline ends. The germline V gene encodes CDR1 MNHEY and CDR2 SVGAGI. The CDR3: CASQSGGAASYEQYF. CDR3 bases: TGTGCCAGTCAAAGTGGGGGGGCCGCCTCCTACGAGCAGTACTTC.

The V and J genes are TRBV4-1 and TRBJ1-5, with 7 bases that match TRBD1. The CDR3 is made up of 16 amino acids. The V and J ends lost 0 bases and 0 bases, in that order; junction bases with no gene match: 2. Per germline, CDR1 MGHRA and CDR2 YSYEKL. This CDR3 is CASSQEGQLSNQPQHF. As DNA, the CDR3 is TGCGCCAGCAGCCAAGAGGGACAGCTTAGCAATCAGCCCCAGCATTTT.

CDR3: CASGSRTSGTYNEQFF. The DNA for the CDR3 is TGTGCTAGTGGTTCCCGGACTAGCGGGACCTACAATGAGCAGTTCTTC. The chain links TRBV12-5 to TRBJ2-1; 12 positions match TRBD2. Germline assignment: CDR1 LGHNT and CDR2 FRNRAP. The CDR3 has 16 residues. V dropped 4 bases and J dropped 2; count of bases not matched to a gene: 3.

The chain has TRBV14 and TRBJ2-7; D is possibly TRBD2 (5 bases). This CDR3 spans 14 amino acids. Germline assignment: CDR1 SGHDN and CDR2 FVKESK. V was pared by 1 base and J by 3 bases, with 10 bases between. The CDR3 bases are TGTGCCAGCAGCCAAGGGCGGGCCCTCTACGAGCAGTACTTC. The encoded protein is CASSQGRALYEQYF.

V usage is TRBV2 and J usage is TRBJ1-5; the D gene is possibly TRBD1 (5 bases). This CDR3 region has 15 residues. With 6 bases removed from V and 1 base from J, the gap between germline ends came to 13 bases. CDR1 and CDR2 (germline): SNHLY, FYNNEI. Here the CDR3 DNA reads TGTGCCAGCAGCCTCAGGGAGTCGAGCAATCAGCCCCAGCATTTT. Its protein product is CASSLRESSNQPQHF.

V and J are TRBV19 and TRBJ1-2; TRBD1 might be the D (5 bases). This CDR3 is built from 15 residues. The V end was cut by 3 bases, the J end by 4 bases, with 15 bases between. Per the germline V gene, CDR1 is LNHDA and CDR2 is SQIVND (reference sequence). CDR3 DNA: TGTGCCAGTAGTATGGCCGCTGATGGGGGCTATGGCTACACCTTC. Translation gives CASSMAADGGYGYTF. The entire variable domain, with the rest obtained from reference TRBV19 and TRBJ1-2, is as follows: DGGITQSPKYLFRKEGQNVTLSCEQNLNHDAMYWYRQDPGQGLRLIYYSQIVNDFQKGDIAEGYSVSREKKESFPLTVTSAQKNPTAFYLCASSMAADGGYGYTFGSGTRLTVV.